This entry concerns a single T cell receptor (beta chain). Its cognate antigen has yet to be identified. Per-nucleotide qualities are absent, and no much larger clonotype sits a single base away. CDR1 MGHRA and CDR2 YSYEKL were looked up in the germline V gene. From its cysteine to its phenylalanine, the CDR3 spans 17 amino acids. Just CDR3 DNA is preserved here, 51 bases in frame from base 1. At the junction V is shortened by 0 bases and J by 5 bases; bases outside the gene matches: 7. The cohort consisted of 666 healthy bone marrow donors. At the time of sampling, all cohort members were nominally healthy, though unrecorded immune exposures were likely present. The donor tested CMV seronegative and was one of the 352 seronegative cohort members. A peripheral blood sample was collected from each donor, and TCR beta sequencing was performed on peripheral blood mononuclear cells. Genomic DNA was extracted from the blood cell samples with the Qiagen DNeasy Blood Extraction Kit.

The library was produced with the immunoSEQ multiplex PCR assay. For the multiplex PCR, a mixture combining 60 forward primers for TCR Vbeta segments and 13 reverse primers for TCR Jbeta segments was used. Amplification of the CDR3 region of rearranged TCR beta genes was performed with a multiplex PCR assay on genomic DNA. Amplified TCR beta libraries were sequenced as 87-base-pair reads on the Illumina HiSeq System. On the authors' methods: In a later analysis, roughly 80 million unique TCR beta chains were counted across the roughly 700 repertoires, and roughly 10 million of these chains were shared by at least two donors. To remove PCR and sequencing errors, raw reads were error-corrected and collapsed into unique sequences using a nearest-neighbor algorithm that merged closely related sequences. CDR3 sequences were aligned to IMGT reference sequences to assign V, D and J gene segments. For a sequence to be retained, a match of at least six nucleotides was required to both a V gene segment and a J gene segment. Rearrangements were classified as productive when the CDR3 lacked stop codons and remained in frame with V and J, and all other rearrangements were classified as non-productive. CDR3 was defined according to IMGT convention as the region running from the second conserved V-encoded cysteine to the conserved J-encoded phenylalanine. The earlier analysis of 587 of the donors excluded sequences that lacked an unambiguous match to a single V gene segment. An earlier analysis of about 600 of the donors called V segments functional above 56.7% productive rearrangements and segregating when the between-donor standard deviation exceeded 5%. To diagnose cytomegalovirus status from the catalog of TCR beta chain sequences, a statistical classification framework was built. In a later analysis, TCR nucleotide sequences were compared against IMGT/GENE-DB human TR gene sequences so that V and J genes could be assigned. In a later analysis, CDR3 sequences and most-parsimonious VDJ recombination scenarios were assigned using the TCRdist pipeline. In a later analysis, every TCR beta chain was defined by the combination of its CDR3 amino acid sequence and its V-gene family, and reads without a unique V-gene family were dropped. A later analysis removed several hundred highly shared, low-generation-probability nucleotide sequences to deal with suspected cross-contamination and a sequencing artifact. In a later analysis, a clonal expansion index was calculated for each public chain from normalized within-repertoire ranks of inferred template counts. In a later analysis, generation probabilities were computed with a VDJ recombination model fitted to out-of-frame rearrangements, and the resulting probabilities were checked against IGoR. In a later analysis, TCR-TCR, TCR-HLA and TCR-CMV co-occurrence was scored with hypergeometric tests, and a repertoire-size bias correction was applied to TCR pairs. A later analysis estimated false discovery rates by permuting HLA or CMV assignments 20 times. In a later analysis, co-occurring TCRs were grouped with DBSCAN, and TCRdist sequence similarity was added when clustering was performed within HLA-allele-positive subsets. Repertoires with fewer than 30,000 or more than 120,000 public chains were left out of co-occurrence clustering, as were five repertoires with anomalous nucleotide sharing. TCRdb carries this immuneACCESS record with in-frame sequences only. Its versions omit some clonotypes, under half of them owing to an unresolved V gene in the studies checked, with the rest unexplained. V, J and clone size were drawn from that table, and D and trimming were deduced from the DNA. The sample table holds about 190,000 clones, of which around four fifths were seen once. Of the sample, less than 1.1% is held by the ten largest clones.

This specimen comes from a study of cytomegalovirus exposure and HLA in healthy donors (dated by TCRdb to about 2017). General notes on the study: In an earlier analysis of around 540 of the donors, 276 Gb of sequence data and 120 million or so unique TCR beta sequences from 150 million to 200 million T cells were reported. An early release that covered roughly 600 HLA-typed donors contained about 300 gigabases of sequencing data and roughly 84 million unique TCR sequences. Of the roughly 430 genotyped donors, about 80% fell in the genetic ancestry cluster associated with self-reported Caucasian donors. The aim of the study was to test whether cataloging public T cell receptors could identify signatures of past pathogen exposure. The study profiled the T cell repertoires of about 720 subjects by immunosequencing and related them to cytomegalovirus serostatus. Along with the approximately 700-subject first cohort, a separate validation cohort of over 90 different subjects was used. To predict cytomegalovirus infection status, the study brought together high-throughput TCR immunosequencing, statistical association of individual TCRs with disease status, and machine learning. A later analysis re-examined previously published TCR beta repertoires from just over 650 donors and added high-resolution HLA genotyping to investigate patterns of TCR occurrence. The later analysis used no new phenotypic data to find candidate immune exposures, relying instead on TCR beta sequences and their occurrence across donors. An earlier analysis of approximately 580 of the donors used high-throughput TCR beta sequencing to judge whether each TCR beta V gene segment behaved as functional or pseudogenic. Donor age, sex, ethnicity and CMV serostatus were collected together with the repertoire data. In a later genetic analysis, genome-wide SNP genotypes for about three fifths of the roughly 670 donors were used, and that subset was treated as a discovery cohort. All discovery cohort repertoires had been generated using a single sequencing platform. HLA typing covered class I and class II loci at four-digit resolution. The number of donors typed differed by locus, with roughly 620-630 for A, B, C, DRB1 and DQB1, around 500 for DQA1, 606 for DPA1, and over 400 for DPB1. Roughly 5 DR-DQ haplotypes were handled as single units for association and clustering because linkage in the cohort was strong. On average, over 200,000 unique TCR beta nucleotide sequences were sequenced per donor among about 400 genotyped donors of the cohort, with approximately 18% of those sequences being non-productive.

The full study reports these points: In a later analysis, TCR association rates were found to vary across HLA loci, with the most associated TCRs seen for DRB1 alleles and the fewest for HLA-C alleles. In a later analysis, HLA-associated TCR beta chains showed more clonal expansion and lower generation probabilities than non-associated chains that were equally common. It was suggested by the authors that the approach could potentially be generalized to other disease states and immunological phenotypes. Because the 87-base-pair reads could not distinguish some IMGT-functional V segments, including TRBV6-2 and TRBV6-3, those segments were excluded. Linkage disequilibrium might explain the correlated functional status among segregating V segments, but an unknown experimental factor could not be excluded. A later genetic analysis associated a missense DCLRE1C variant with V-gene and J-gene trimming of TCR beta chains, and an independent cohort replicated the association. The presence/absence analyses assumed that sequencing depth was roughly uniform across donors, and that assumption may not be true. In vitro tests confirmed that a few of the cytomegalovirus-associated TCR beta chains recognize cytomegalovirus antigens. A group of highly shared sequence variants was considered likely to be a technical artifact of the sequencing pipeline. Compared with the approximately 670-donor mean, donors in an Asian-associated ancestry cluster had fewer N-insertions in productive TCRs, according to a later genetic analysis. For the cohort, immune exposure information was limited to CMV serostatus. An earlier analysis of approximately 540 of the donors showed that most TCR beta V segments appeared in productive rearrangements either about 90% or about 30% of the time, which broadly matched IMGT annotations. Cytomegalovirus status was reported to be diagnosed by the classifier with high specificity and sensitivity in both the original and validation cohorts. A later analysis found that most CMV-associated TCR beta chains appeared HLA-restricted, with HLA associations seemingly driven largely by CMV exposure. Several of the top co-occurrence clusters appeared to be linked to parvovirus B19, influenza, CMV and Epstein-Barr virus, according to a later analysis. Only TCR beta chains were sequenced in this cohort, and the absence of alpha or paired-chain data limited detectable features. Because HLA typing was missing for some donors at each locus, association tests included only the typed subset. A further reported finding was that TCR beta sequences accurately predicted the HLA-A and HLA-B alleles for most subjects in the first cohort. Across donors, most TCR sequences were observed very rarely, whereas some public TCRs were present in many individuals. A later analysis associated 15,000 to 20,000 TCR beta sequences with specific HLA alleles at a false discovery rate of 0.05. Strong co-occurrence of HLA alleles, especially DR and DQ, made assigning TCR associations to individual alleles difficult. Because counts were too low, more than 15 rarely observed V segments, including chromosome 9 orphons, were excluded from the earlier analysis of 587 of the donors. The study gave a list of 150 to 200 TCR beta chains associated with cytomegalovirus.

The sample consisted of PBMCs. This receptor was obtained from a woman in her forties in good health and CMV-seronegative. The chain is made from TRBV4-1 and TRBJ2-2; 9 bases in between match TRBD1. The CDR3 here reads CASSQEPGQGSTGELFF. The DNA sequence is as follows: TGCGCCAGCAGCCAAGAACCGGGACAGGGATCGACCGGGGAGCTGTTTTTT.